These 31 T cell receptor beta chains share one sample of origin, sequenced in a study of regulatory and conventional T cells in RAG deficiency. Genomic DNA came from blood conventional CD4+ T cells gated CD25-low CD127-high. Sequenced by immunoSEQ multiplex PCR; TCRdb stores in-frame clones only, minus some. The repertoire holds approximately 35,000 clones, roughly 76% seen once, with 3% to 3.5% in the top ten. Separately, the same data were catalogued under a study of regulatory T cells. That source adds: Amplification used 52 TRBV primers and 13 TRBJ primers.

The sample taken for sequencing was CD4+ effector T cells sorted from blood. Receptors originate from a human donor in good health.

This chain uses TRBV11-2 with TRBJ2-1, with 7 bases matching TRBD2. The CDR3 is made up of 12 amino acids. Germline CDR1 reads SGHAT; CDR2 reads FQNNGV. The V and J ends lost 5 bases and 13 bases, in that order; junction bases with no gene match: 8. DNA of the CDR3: TGTGCCAGCAGCCCACCGACTAGCTCACAGTTCTTC. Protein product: CASSPPTSSQFF.

DNA for the CDR3: TGTGCCAGCAGTGATGGTCCTAGGGGGAAACTGTTTTTT. The encoded protein is CASSDGPRGKLFF. The V and J genes are TRBV2 and TRBJ1-4, with TRBD1 as a possible D gene (6 bases). Trimming pared 3 bases from V and 11 bases from J, leaving 13 bases between. CDR3 length: 13 amino acids. Germline-derived CDR1 and CDR2 are SNHLY and FYNNEI. The variable domain in full, with the rest retrieved from reference TRBV2 and TRBJ1-4, is EPEVTQTPSHQVTQMGQEVILRCVPISNHLYFYWYRQILGQKVEFLVSFYNNEISEKSEIFDDQFSVERPDGSNFTLKIRSTKLEDSAMYFCASSDGPRGKLFFGSGTQLSVL.

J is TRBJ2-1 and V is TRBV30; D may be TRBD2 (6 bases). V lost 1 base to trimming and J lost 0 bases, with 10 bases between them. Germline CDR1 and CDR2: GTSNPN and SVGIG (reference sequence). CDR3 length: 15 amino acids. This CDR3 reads CAWSGAGRSYNEQFF. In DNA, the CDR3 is TGTGCCTGGAGTGGAGCGGGCCGCTCCTACAATGAGCAGTTCTTC.

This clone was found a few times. The CDR3 region is CASSQGGGRLTGELFF. CDR3 DNA sequence: TGTGCCAGCAGCCAGGGCGGGGGGCGTTTGACCGGGGAGCTGTTTTTT. This chain links TRBV14 with TRBJ2-2; 8 bases agree with TRBD2. This CDR3 has 16 amino acids. V gave up 3 bases and J gave up 5 bases; unmatched junction bases: 8. Germline CDR1 SGHDN, CDR2 FVKESK.

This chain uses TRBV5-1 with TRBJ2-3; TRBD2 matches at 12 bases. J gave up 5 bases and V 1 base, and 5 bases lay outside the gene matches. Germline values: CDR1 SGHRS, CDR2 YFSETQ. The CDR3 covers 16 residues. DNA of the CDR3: TGCGCCAGCAGCTTGCCTAGCGGGGGGGCGGTAGATACGCAGTATTTT. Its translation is CASSLPSGGAVDTQYF.

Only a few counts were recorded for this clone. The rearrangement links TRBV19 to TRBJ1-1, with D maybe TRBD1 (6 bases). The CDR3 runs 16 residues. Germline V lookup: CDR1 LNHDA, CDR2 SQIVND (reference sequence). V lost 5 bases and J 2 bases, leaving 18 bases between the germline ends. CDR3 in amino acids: CASSSRGGFGNTEAFF. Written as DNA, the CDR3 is TGTGCCAGTAGTTCCAGGGGTGGATTTGGTAACACTGAAGCTTTCTTT.

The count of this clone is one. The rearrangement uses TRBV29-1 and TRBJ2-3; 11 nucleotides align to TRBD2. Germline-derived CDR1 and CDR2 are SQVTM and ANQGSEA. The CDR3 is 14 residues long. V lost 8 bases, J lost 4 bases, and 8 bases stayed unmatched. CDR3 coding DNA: TGCAGCTCCGGGGGTAGCGGGGGGGCAGATACGCAGTATTTT. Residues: CSSGGSGGADTQYF.

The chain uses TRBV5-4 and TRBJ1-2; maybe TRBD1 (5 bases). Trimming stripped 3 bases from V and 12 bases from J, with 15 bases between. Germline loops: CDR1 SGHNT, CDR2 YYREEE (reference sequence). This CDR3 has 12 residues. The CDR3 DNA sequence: TGTGCCAGCAGCTCCTTACAGGTCCCCCACACCTTC. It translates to CASSSLQVPHTF.

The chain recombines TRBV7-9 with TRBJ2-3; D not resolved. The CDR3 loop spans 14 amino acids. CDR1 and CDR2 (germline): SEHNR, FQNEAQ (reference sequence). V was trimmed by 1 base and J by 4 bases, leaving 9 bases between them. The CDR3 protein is CASSLVVSPDTQYF. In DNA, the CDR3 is TGTGCCAGCAGCTTAGTTGTCTCACCAGATACGCAGTATTTT.

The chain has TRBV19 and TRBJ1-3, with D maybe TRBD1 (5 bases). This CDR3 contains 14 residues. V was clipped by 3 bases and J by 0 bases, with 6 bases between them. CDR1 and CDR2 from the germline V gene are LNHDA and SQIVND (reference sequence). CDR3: CASSMTASGNTIYF. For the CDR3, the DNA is TGTGCCAGTAGTATGACAGCCTCTGGAAACACCATATATTTT.

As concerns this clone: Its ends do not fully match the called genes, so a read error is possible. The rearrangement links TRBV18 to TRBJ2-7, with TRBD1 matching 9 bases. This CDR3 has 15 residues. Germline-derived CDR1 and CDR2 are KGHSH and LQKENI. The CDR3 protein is CASSPAGTGTYEQYF. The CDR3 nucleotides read TGTGCCAGCTCACCAGCCGGGACAGGGACCTATGAGCAGTACTTC.

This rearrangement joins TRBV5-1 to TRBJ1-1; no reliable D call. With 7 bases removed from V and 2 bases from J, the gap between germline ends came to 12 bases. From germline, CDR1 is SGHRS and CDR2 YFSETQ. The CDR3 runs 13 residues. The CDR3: CASGINVNTEAFF. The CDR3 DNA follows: TGCGCCAGCGGGATTAACGTAAACACTGAAGCTTTCTTT.

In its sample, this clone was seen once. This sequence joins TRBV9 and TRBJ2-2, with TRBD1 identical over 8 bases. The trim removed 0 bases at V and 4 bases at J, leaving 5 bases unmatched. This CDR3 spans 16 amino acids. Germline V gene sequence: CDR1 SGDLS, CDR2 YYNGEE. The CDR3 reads CASSVGRTGSTGELFF. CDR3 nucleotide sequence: TGTGCCAGCAGCGTAGGTAGGACAGGGAGCACCGGGGAGCTGTTTTTT.

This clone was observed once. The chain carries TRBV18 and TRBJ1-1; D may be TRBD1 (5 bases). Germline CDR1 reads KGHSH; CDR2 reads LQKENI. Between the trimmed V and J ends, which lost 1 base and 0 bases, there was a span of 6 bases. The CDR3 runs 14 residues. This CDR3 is CASSPRGLNTEAFF. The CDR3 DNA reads TGTGCCAGCTCACCACGGGGGTTGAACACTGAAGCTTTCTTT.

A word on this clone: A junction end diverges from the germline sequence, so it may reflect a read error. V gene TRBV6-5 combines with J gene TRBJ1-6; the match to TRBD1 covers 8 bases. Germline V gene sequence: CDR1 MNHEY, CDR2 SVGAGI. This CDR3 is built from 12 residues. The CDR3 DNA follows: TGTGCCAGCAGTTACCGAACCGGGAGGGACAGGTTT. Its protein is CASSYRTGRDRF.

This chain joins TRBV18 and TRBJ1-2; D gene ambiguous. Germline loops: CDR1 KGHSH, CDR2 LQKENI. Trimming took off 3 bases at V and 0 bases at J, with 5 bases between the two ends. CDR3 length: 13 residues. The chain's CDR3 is CASSPPTNYGYTF. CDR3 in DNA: TGTGCCAGCTCACCCCCGACTAACTATGGCTACACCTTC.

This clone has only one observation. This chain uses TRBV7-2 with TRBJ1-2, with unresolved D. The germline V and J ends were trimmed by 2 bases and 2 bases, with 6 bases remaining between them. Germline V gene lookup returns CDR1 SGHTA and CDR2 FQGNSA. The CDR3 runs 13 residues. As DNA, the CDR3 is TGTGCCAGCAGCTTAAGAGGAAACTATGGCTACACCTTC. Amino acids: CASSLRGNYGYTF.

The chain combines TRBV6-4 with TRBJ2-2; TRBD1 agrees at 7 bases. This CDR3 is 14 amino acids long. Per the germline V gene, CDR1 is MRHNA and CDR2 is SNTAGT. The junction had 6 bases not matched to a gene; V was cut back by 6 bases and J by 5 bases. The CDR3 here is CASRLDRATGELFF. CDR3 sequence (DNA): TGTGCCAGCAGATTAGACAGGGCGACCGGGGAGCTGTTTTTT.

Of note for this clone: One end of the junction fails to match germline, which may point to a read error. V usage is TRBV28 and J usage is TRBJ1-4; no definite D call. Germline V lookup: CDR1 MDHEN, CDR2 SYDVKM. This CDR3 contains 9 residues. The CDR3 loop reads CASSSPFEF. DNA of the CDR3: TGTGCCAGCAGTTCCCCTTTCGAGTTT.

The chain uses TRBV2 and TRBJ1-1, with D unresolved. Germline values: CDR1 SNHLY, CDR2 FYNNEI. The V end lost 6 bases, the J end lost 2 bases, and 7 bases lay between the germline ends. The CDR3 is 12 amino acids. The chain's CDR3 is CASRDGNTEAFF. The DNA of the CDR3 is TGTGCCAGCAGGGACGGTAACACTGAAGCTTTCTTT.

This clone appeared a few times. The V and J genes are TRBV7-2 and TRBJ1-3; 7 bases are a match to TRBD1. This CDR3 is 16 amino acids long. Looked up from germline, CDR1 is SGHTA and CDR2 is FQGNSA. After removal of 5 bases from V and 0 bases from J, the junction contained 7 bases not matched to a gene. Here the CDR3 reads CASSVGQLLSGNTIYF. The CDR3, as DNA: TGTGCCAGCAGCGTGGGACAGCTGCTCTCTGGAAACACCATATATTTT.

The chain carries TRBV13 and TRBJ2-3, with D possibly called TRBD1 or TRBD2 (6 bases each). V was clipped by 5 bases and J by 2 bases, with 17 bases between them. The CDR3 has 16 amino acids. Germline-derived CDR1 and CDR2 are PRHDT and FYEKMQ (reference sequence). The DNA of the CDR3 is TGTGCCAGCAGCCGGGGGCTTGGGCGGGACACAGATACGCAGTATTTT. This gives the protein CASSRGLGRDTDTQYF.

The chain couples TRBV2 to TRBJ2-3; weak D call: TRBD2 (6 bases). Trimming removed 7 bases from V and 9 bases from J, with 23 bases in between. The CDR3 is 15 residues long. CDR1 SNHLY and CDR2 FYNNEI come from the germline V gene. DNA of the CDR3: TGTGCCAGCAAAACCGGTACCCCGGCGGGGAACACGCAGTATTTT. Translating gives CASKTGTPAGNTQYF.

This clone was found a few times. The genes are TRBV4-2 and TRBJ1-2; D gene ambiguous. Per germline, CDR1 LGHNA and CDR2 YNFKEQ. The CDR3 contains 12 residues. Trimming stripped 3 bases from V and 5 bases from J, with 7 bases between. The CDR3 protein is CASSQDVYGYTF. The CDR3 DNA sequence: TGTGCCAGCAGCCAGGACGTGTATGGCTACACCTTC.

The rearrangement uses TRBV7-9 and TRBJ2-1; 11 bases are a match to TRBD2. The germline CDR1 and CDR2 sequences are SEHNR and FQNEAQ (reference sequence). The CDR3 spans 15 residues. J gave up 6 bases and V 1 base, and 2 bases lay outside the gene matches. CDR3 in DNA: TGTGCCAGCAGCTTAGGACTAGCGGGGACCAATGAGCAGTTCTTC. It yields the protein CASSLGLAGTNEQFF.

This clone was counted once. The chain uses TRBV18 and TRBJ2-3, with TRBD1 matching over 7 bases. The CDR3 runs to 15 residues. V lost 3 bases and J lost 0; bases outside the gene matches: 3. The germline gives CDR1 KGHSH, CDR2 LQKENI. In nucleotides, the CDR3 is TGTGCCAGCTCACCCTCGGGACAGAGCACAGATACGCAGTATTTT. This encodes CASSPSGQSTDTQYF. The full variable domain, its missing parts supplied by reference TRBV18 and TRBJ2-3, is NAGVMQNPRHLVRRRGQEARLRCSPMKGHSHVYWYRQLPEEGLKFMVYLQKENIIDESGMPKERFSAEFPKEGPSILRIQQVVRGDSAAYFCASSPSGQSTDTQYFGPGTRLTVL.

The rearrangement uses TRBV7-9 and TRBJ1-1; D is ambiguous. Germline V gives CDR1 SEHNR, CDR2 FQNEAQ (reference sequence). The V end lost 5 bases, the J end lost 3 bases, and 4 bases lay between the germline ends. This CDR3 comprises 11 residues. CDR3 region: CASSQDTEAFF. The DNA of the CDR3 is TGTGCCAGCAGCCAGGACACTGAAGCTTTCTTT.

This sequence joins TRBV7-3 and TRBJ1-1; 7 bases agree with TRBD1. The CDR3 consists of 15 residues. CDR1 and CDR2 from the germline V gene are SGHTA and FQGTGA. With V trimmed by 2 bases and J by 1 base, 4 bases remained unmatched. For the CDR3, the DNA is TGTGCCAGCAGCTTAGGGGGACAGACGAACACTGAAGCTTTCTTT. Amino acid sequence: CASSLGGQTNTEAFF.

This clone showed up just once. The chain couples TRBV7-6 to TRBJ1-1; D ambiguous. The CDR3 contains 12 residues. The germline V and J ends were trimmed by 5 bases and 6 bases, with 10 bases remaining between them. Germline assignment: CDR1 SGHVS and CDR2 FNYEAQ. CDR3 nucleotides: TGTGCCAGCAGCACAAACCGGGCTGAAGCTTTCTTT. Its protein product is CASSTNRAEAFF.

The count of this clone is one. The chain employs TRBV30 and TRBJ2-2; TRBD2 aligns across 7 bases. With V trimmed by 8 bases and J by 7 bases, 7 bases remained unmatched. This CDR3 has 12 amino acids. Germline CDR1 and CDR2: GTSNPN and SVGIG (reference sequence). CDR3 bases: TGTGCCACCCGACTAGCAGTCGGGGAGCTGTTTTTT. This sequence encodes CATRLAVGELFF.

The CDR3 here is CASSSTGVSTLEQYF. DNA of the CDR3: TGTGCCAGCAGTTCCACAGGGGTTTCTACGTTGGAGCAGTACTTC. This chain links TRBV28 with TRBJ2-7; TRBD1 matches 7 bases. The CDR3 sequence is 15 residues long. The germline gives CDR1 MDHEN, CDR2 SYDVKM. V shed 4 bases, J shed 7 bases, and the junction held 13 bases outside the gene matches. The full variable domain, its missing parts supplied by reference TRBV28 and TRBJ2-7, is DVKVTQSSRYLVKRTGEKVFLECVQDMDHENMFWYRQDPGLGLRLIYFSYDVKMKEKGDIPEGYSVSREKKERFSLILESASTNQTSMYLCASSSTGVSTLEQYFGPGTRLTVT.